Described below is a single T cell receptor beta chain sequence and its context. Its antigen is not known. This record comes from a study of T cells in tuberculosis. Study outcomes and limitations: Active tuberculosis TCR-alpha repertoires lay closer to GMM-specific TCRs than IGRA-negative controls, suggesting clonal expansion. Using the GMM-specific repertoire gave about 90% accuracy versus around 70% with motifs.

Germline values: CDR1 SGHRS, CDR2 YFSETQ. The CDR3 spans 12 residues. The V gene lost 3 bases and the J gene lost 10 bases, with 11 bases spanning the gap. Clones were read by immunoSEQ multiplex PCR, and TCRdb kept only the in-frame ones, dropping some. Of 30,000 to 35,000 clones in the sample, roughly 90% were seen once. Sequenced: PBMCs. This chain connects TRBV5-1 to TRBJ2-1; TRBD2 might be the D (5 bases). This TCR was recovered from a donor aged 10-29 years with latent tuberculosis or without tuberculosis infection. Some clones in this sample may be carry-over from other donors' samples. The CDR3 protein is CASSSTGKEQFF. CDR3 DNA sequence: TGCGCCAGCAGCTCTACGGGGAAGGAGCAGTTCTTC.